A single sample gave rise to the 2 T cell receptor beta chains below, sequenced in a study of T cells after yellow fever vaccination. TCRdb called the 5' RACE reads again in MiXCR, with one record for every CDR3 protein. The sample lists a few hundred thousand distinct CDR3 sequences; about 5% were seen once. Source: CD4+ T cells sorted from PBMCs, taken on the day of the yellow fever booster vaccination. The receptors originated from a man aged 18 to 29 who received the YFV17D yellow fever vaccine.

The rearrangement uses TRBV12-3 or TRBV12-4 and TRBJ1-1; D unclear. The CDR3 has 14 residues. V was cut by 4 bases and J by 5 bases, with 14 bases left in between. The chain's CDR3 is CASSWVGGVTEAFF. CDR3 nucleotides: TGTGCCAGCAGTTGGGTAGGTGGGGTTACTGAAGCTTTCTTT.

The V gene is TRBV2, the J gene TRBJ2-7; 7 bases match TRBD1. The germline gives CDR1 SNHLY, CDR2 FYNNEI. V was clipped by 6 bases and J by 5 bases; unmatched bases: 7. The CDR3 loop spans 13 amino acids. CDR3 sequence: CASSWSGTDEQYF. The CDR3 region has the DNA TGTGCCAGCAGCTGGTCCGGGACAGACGAGCAGTACTTC.